This TCR beta chain was sequenced during a study of T cell responses to AZD1222 COVID-19 vaccine (dated by TCRdb to the early 2020s). Regarding the research as a whole: AZD1222 recipients with second doses at about 4 weeks or about 12 weeks were pooled, because spike-specific TCR depth and breadth did not differ between schedules. A total of 233 trial participants underwent TCR sequencing, of whom roughly 210 received two doses of AZD1222 and about 25 received two doses of the MenACWY control vaccine. Trial participants were enrolled by age into 18-55, 56-69 and 70-plus year subgroups, with around 140, 26 and 57 TCR-sequenced participants respectively.

What the study reported, not specific to this receptor: After two AZD1222 doses, both the breadth and the depth of spike-specific TCRs were significantly higher than at day 0 and than in MenACWY recipients. No day 14 peak-response samples were available, so repertoires were characterized only after the peak T cell response. Conclusions about previously exposed vaccinees were limited because only five to seven AZD1222 recipients were SARS-CoV-2 seropositive at baseline. CD4 TCRs associated with the vaccine covered the entire spike protein, and the dominant responses were in regions 160-218 and 743-854. Reportedly, almost half of the unique spike-specific TCRs recognized epitopes lying outside the regions that are mutated in the B.1.351 and B.1.1.7 variants. Most participants were white British and females outnumbered males, and the authors suggested that clonal diversity may have been underestimated. The 56-69-year group was small, and its depth increase did not reach significance, likely because of low power.

The CDR3 regions of human TCRbeta chains were analyzed by immunosequencing. The original pipeline was this. TCRs in the repertoires were compared against a reference library of SARS-CoV-2-specific TCRs that had been generated with the MIRA antigen-specificity platform. Breadth was defined as the fraction of unique TCRs that were SARS-CoV-2-associated, and depth was defined as the fraction of total T cells that were SARS-CoV-2-associated. Using the MIRA data, each spike-specific TCR was assigned both to the spike region to which the TCR was reactive and to a CD4 or CD8 class. Log10-transformed breadth and depth values were compared by one-way ANOVA with Sidak's multiple comparisons tests. TCRdb took over this immuneACCESS table, retaining in-frame rearrangements with V and J assigned. Such tables are incomplete; in checked studies, under half of the missing clones stem from an unresolved V gene, and the remainder is unexplained. The D gene and trimming were derived from the DNA, and the V and J assignments and clone size from that table. The sample includes about 130,000 clones, with 88% observed a single time. Together, the top ten hold under 9.5% of the sample.

The time point label corresponds to: baseline before first vaccination. Samples from vaccinated people were obtained from the UK trials COV001 and COV002, which included a single-blind randomized controlled phase 2/3 trial of AZD1222 (ChAdOx1 nCoV-19) in healthy adults. Trial participant PBMC samples were collected at day 0 and day 28 after the second dose for TCRbeta chain sequencing. A note on this clone: No antigen is known for it. No clone much larger than this one lies a single base away; base qualities are absent.

The receptor comes from an adult in good health. The material was peripheral blood, obtained on day 0 of AZD1222 vaccination.

The CDR3 loop reads CASSYSMGVNEQFF. The sequence in DNA is TGTGCCAGCAGTTACTCGATGGGGGTCAATGAGCAGTTCTTC. Rearrangement joined TRBV6-2 or TRBV6-3 to TRBJ2-1; the D gene cannot be resolved beyond TRBD1 or TRBD2, each matching 5 bases. Based on the germline V gene, the CDR1 and CDR2 sequences are MNHEY and SVGEGT. Relative to germline, V is 0 bases shorter and J is 6 bases shorter, with 9 bases between their ends. Counted from cysteine to phenylalanine, this CDR3 has 14 amino acids. The entry retains the CDR3 DNA only, 42 bases that are in frame from base 1.